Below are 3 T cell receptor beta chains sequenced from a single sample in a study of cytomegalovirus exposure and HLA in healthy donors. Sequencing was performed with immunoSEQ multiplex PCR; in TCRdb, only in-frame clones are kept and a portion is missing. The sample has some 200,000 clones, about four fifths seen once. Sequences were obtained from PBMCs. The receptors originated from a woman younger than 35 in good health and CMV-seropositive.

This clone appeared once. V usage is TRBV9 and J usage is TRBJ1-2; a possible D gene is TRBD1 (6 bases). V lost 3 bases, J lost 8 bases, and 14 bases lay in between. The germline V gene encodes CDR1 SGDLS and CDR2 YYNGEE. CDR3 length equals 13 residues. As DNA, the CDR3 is TGTGCCAGCAGCGAAACAGGGCTAGGCGGCTACACCTTC. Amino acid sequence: CASSETGLGGYTF.

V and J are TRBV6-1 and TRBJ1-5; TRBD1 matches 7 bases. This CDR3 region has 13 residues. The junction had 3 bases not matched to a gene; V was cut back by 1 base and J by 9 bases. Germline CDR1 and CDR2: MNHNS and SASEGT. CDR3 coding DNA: TGTGCCAGCAGTGAAGACAGGGGAACGCCCCAGCATTTT. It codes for CASSEDRGTPQHF.

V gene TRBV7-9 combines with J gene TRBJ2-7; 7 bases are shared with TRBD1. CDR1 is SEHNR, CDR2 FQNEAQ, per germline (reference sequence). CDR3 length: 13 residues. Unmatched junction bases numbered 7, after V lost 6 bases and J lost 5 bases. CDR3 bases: TGTGCCAGCAGGCCCCTCACAGGGGACGAGCAGTACTTC. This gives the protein CASRPLTGDEQYF.